The clone carrying this TCR beta chain was observed a single time. Its antigen is unidentified. This record belongs to a study of Ad26.COV2.S vaccination and SARS-CoV-2 variants. Sequencing was performed with immunoSEQ multiplex PCR; in TCRdb, only in-frame clones are kept and a portion is missing. In the table there are about 140,000 clones, just over 85% of which are singletons. Study-level findings and limits: The study found similar non-spike TCR breadth in vaccine and placebo recipients. People who got the vaccine had more spike-specific TCR breadth than people who got placebo.

This CDR3 is built from 17 residues. The germline CDR1 and CDR2 sequences are LGHDT and YNNKEL (reference sequence). V was trimmed by 4 bases and J by 4 bases, leaving 21 bases between them. The source was peripheral blood, collected after recovery from COVID-19. The rearrangement links TRBV3-1 (or the pseudogene TRBV3-2) to TRBJ2-3, with D uncertain. The source of this sequence is a human donor who had recovered from COVID-19. CDR3 region: CASSRRGPGNPPDTQYF. DNA of the CDR3: TGTGCCAGCAGCCGCCGCGGACCAGGAAACCCCCCAGATACGCAGTATTTT.